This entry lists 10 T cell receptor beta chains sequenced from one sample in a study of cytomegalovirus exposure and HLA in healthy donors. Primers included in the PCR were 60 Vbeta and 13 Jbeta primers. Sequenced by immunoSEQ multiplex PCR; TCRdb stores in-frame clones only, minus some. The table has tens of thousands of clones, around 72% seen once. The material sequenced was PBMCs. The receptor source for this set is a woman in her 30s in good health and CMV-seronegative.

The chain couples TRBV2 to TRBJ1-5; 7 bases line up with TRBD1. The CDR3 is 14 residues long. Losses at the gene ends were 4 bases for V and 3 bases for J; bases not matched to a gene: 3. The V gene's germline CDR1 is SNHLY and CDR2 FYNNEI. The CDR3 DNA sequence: TGTGCCAGCAGTGGGGACAGATTCAATCAGCCCCAGCATTTT. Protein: CASSGDRFNQPQHF.

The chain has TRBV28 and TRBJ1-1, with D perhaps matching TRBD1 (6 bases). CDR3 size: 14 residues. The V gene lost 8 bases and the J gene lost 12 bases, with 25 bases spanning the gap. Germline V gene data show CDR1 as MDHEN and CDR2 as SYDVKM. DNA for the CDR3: TGTGCCAGCGCCGGTACGGTTACAGGGCAGGTACCTTTCTTT. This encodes CASAGTVTGQVPFF.

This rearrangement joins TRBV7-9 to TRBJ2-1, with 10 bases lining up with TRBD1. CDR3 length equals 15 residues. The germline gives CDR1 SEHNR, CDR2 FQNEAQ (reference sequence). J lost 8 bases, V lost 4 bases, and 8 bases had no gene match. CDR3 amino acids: CASSSPGQGFHEQFF. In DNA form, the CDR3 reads TGTGCCAGCAGCTCTCCGGGACAGGGGTTCCATGAGCAGTTCTTC.

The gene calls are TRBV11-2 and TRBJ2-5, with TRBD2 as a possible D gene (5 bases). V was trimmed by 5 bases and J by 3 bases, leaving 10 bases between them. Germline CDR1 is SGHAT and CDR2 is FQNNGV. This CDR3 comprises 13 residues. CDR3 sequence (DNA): TGTGCCAGCAGCCCCGGACTGGAAGAGACCCAGTACTTC. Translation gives CASSPGLEETQYF.

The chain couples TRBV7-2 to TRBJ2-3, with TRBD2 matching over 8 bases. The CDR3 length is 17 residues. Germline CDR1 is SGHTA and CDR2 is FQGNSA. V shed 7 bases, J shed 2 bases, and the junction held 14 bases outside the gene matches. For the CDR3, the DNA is TGTGCCAGCATGATACGGCGCCAGCGGGGGCTCACAGATACGCAGTATTTT. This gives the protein CASMIRRQRGLTDTQYF.

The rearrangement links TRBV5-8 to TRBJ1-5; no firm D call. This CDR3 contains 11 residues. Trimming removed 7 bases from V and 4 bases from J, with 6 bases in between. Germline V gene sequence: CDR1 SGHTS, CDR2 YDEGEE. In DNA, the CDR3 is TGTGCCAGCGGGCTTAATCAGCCCCAGCATTTT. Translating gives CASGLNQPQHF.

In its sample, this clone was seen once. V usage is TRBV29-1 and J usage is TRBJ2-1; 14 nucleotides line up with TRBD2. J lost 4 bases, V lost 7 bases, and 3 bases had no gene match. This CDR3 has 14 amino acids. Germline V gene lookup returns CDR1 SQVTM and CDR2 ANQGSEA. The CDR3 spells CSARTSGGYNEQFF. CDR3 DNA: TGCAGCGCACGGACTAGCGGGGGGTACAATGAGCAGTTCTTC.

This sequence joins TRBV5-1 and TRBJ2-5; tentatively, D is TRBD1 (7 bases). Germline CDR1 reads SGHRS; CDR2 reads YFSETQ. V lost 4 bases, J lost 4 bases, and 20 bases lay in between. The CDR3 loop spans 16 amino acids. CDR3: CASSREAQGGLETQYF. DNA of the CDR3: TGCGCCAGCAGCCGAGAGGCGCAGGGGGGACTAGAGACCCAGTACTTC.

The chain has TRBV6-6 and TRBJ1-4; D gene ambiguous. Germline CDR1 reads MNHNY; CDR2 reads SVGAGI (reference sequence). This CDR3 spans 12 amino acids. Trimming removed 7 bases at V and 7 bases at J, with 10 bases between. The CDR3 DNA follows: TGTGCCAGCACCGCGGGGAGTGAAAAACTGTTTTTT. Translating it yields CASTAGSEKLFF.

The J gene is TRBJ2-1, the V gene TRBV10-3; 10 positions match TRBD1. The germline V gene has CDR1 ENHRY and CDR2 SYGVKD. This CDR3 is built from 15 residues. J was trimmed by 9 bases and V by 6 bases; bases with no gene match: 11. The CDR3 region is CAIRAGTGEISEQFF. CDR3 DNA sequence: TGTGCCATCAGAGCCGGGACAGGGGAAATTAGTGAGCAGTTCTTC.